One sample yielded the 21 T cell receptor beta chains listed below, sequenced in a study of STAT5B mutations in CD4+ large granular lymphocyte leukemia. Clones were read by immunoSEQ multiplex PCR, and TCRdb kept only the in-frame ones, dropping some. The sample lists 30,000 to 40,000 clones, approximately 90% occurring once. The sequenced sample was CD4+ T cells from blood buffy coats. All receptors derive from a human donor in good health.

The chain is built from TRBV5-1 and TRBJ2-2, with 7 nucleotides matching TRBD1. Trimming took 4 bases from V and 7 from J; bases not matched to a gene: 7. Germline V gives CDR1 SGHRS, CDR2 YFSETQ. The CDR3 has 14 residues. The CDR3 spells CASSIDRVDGELFF. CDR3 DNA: TGCGCCAGCAGCATCGACAGGGTTGACGGGGAGCTGTTTTTT. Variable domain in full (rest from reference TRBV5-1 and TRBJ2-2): KAGVTQTPRYLIKTRGQQVTLSCSPISGHRSVSWYQQTPGQGLQFLFEYFSETQRNKGNFPGRFSGRQFSNSRSEMNVSTLELGDSALYLCASSIDRVDGELFFGEGSRLTVL.

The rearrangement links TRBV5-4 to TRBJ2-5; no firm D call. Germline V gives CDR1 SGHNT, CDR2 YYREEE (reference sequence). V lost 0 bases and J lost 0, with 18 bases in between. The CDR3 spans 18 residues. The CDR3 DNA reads TGTGCCAGCAGCTTGGATGGATTTGGGGTATGGTACCAAGAGACCCAGTACTTC. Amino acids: CASSLDGFGVWYQETQYF.

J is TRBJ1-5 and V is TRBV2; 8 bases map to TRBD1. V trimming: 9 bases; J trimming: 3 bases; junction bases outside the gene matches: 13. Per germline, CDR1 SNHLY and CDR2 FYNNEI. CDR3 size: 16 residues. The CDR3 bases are TGTGCCAGTCGGGGGGACAGGCTCCTCGTCAATCAGCCCCAGCATTTT. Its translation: CASRGDRLLVNQPQHF.

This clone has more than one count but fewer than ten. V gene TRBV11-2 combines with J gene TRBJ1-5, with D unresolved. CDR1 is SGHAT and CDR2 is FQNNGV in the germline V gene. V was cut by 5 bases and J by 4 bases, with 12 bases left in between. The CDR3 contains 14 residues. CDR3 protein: CASSPQSGNQPQHF. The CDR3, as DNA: TGTGCCAGCAGCCCCCAGTCGGGGAATCAGCCCCAGCATTTT. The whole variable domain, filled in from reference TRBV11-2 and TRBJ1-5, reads EAGVAQSPRYKIIEKRQSVAFWCNPISGHATLYWYQQILGQGPKLLIQFQNNGVVDDSQLPKDRFSAERLKGVDSTLKIQPAKLEDSAVYLCASSPQSGNQPQHFGDGTRLSIL.

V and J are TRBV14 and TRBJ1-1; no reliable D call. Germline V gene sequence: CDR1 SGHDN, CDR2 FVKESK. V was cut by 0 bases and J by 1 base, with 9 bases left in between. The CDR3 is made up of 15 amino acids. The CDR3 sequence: CASSQEFRANTEAFF. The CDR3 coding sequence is TGTGCCAGCAGCCAAGAGTTCAGAGCGAACACTGAAGCTTTCTTT.

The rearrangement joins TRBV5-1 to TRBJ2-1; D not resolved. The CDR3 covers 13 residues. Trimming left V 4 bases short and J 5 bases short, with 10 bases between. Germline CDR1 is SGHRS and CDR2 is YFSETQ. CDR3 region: CASSRSPHNEQFF. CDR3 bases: TGCGCCAGCAGCCGTTCCCCCCACAATGAGCAGTTCTTC.

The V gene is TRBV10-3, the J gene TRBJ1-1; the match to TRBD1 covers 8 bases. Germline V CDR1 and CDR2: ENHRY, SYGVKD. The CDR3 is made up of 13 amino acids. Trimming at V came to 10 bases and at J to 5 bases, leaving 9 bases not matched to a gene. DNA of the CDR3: TGTGCCACCTCACAGGGGGAATATACTGAAGCTTTCTTT. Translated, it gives CATSQGEYTEAFF.

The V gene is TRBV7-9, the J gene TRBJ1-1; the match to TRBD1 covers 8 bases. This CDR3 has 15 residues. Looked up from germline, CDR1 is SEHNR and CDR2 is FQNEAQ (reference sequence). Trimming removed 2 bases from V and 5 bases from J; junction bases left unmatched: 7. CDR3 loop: CASSLTGGARTEAFF. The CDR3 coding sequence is TGTGCCAGCAGCTTAACAGGGGGGGCCCGAACTGAAGCTTTCTTT.

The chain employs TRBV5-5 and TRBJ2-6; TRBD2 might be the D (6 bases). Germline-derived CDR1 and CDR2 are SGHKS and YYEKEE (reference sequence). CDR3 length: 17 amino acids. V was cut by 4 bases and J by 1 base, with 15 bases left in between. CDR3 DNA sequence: TGTGCCAGCAGCCCGGGGACTGGATGGTCTGGGGCCAACGTCCTGACTTTC. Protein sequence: CASSPGTGWSGANVLTF.

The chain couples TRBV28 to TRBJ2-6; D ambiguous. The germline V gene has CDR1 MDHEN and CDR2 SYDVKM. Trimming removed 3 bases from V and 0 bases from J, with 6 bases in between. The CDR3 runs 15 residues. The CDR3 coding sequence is TGTGCCAGCAGTTTGGTAGGCTCTGGGGCCAACGTCCTGACTTTC. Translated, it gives CASSLVGSGANVLTF.

The DNA for the CDR3 is TGTGCCAGCAGTTCGGGGTATGGGAACACTGAAGCTTTCTTT. Translated, it gives CASSSGYGNTEAFF. The V call is TRBV27, the J call TRBJ1-1; no firm D call. Germline V lookup: CDR1 MNHEY, CDR2 SMNVEV (reference sequence). CDR3 size: 14 residues. Between the trimmed V and J ends, which lost 4 bases and 1 base, there was a span of 10 bases.

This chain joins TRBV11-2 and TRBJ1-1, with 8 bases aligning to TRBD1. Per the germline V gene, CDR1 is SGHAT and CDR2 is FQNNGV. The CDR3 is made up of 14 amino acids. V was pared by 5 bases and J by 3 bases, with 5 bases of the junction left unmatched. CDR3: CASSLRDRHTEAFF. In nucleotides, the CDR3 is TGTGCCAGCAGCCTCCGGGACAGGCACACTGAAGCTTTCTTT.

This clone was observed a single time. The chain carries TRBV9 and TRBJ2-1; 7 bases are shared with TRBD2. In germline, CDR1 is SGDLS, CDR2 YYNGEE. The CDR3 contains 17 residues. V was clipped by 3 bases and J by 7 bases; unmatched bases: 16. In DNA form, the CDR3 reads TGTGCCAGCAGCGCCCTTACGCGGGGGAGGGCCAAAAATGAGCAGTTCTTC. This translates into CASSALTRGRAKNEQFF.

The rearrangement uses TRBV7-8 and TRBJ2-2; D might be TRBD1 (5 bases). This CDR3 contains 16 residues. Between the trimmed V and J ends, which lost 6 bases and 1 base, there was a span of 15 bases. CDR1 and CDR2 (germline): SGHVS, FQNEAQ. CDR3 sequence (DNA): TGTGCCAGCAGTTGGACAAGGGCTCGGAACACCGGGGAGCTGTTTTTT. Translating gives CASSWTRARNTGELFF.

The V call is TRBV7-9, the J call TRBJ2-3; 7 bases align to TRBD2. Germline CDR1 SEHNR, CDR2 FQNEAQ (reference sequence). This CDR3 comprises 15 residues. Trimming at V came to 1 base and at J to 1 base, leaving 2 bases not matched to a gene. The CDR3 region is CASSLDTSGTDTQYF. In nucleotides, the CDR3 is TGTGCCAGCAGCTTAGATACTAGCGGCACAGATACGCAGTATTTT.

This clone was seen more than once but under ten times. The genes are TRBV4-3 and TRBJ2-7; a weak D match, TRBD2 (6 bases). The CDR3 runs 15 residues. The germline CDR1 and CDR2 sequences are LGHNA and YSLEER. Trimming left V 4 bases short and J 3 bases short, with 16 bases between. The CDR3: CASSPGTGSLYEQYF. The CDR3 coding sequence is TGCGCCAGCAGCCCAGGGACTGGGAGCCTCTACGAGCAGTACTTC.

The CDR3 DNA reads as TGTGCCAGCTCTACCAAGGGGGGGGTTCCCGGGGAGCTGTTTTTT. Translated, it gives CASSTKGGVPGELFF. The genes are TRBV6-6 and TRBJ2-2, with D possibly being TRBD2 (7 bases). Germline CDR1 MNHNY, CDR2 SVGAGI (reference sequence). Trimming took 8 bases from V and 6 from J, leaving 19 bases between them. The CDR3 is 15 residues long.

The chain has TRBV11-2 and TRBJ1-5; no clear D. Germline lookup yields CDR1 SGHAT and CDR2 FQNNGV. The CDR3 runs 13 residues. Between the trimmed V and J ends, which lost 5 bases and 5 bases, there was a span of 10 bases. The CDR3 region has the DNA TGTGCCAGCAGCGCAAATAGGGATCAGCCCCAGCATTTT. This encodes CASSANRDQPQHF.

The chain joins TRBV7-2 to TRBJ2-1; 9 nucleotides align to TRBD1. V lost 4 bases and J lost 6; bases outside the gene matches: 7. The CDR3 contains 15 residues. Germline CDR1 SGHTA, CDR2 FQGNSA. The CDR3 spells CASSWGRGQGNEQFF. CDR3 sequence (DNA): TGTGCCAGCAGCTGGGGGAGGGGACAGGGCAATGAGCAGTTCTTC.

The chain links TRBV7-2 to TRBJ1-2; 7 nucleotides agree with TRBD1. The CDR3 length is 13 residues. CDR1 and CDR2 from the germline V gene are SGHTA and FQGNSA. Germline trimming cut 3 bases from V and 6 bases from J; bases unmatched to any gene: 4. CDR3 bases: TGTGCCAGCAGCTTGAGGGGGCTGGATGGCTACACCTTC. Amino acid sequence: CASSLRGLDGYTF.

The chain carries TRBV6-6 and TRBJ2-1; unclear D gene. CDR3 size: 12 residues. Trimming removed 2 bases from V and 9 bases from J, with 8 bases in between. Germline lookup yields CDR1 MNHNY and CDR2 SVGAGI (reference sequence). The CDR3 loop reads CASSYAVGEQFF. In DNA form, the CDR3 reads TGTGCCAGCAGTTACGCGGTGGGTGAGCAGTTCTTC.